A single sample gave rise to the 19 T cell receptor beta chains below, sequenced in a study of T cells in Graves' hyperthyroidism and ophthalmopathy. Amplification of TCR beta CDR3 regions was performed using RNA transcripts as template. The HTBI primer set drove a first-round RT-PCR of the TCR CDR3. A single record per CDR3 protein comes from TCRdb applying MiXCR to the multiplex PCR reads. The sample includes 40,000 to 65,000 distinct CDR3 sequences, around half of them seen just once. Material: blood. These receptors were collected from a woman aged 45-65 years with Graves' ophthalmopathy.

DNA for the CDR3: TGTGCCAGCAGTTACGCACCACCCCTCCACTTT. Protein sequence: CASSYAPPLHF. The chain uses TRBV6-5 and TRBJ1-6; no clear D. CDR3 length: 11 residues. V gave up 2 bases and J gave up 11 bases, with 4 bases separating them. CDR1 MNHEY and CDR2 SVGAGI come from the germline V gene.

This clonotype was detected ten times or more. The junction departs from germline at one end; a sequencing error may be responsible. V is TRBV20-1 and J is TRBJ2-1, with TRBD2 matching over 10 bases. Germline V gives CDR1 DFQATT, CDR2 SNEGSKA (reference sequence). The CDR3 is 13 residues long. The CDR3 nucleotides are TGCAGTGCCCCGGGGATAGCGGGGGGAAGTAGGGTCTTC. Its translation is CSAPGIAGGSRVF.

The CDR3 is CSASPRGRNTDTQDSPLHF. The CDR3 DNA reads TGCAGTGCTAGTCCCAGGGGGCGGAACACAGATACGCAGGATTCACCCCTCCACTTT. The chain couples TRBV20-1 to TRBJ1-6, with 8 nucleotides matching TRBD1. J lost 8 bases, V lost 3 bases, and 21 bases had no gene match. CDR1 and CDR2 from the germline V gene are DFQATT and SNEGSKA (reference sequence). The CDR3 length is 19 residues.

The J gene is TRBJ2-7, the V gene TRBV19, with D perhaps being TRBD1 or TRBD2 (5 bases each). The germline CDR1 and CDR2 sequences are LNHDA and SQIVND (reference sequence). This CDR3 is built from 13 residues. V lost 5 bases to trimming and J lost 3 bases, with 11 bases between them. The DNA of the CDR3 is TGTGCCAGTAGTGGGACCAGGATCTACGAGCAGTACTTC. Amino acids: CASSGTRIYEQYF.

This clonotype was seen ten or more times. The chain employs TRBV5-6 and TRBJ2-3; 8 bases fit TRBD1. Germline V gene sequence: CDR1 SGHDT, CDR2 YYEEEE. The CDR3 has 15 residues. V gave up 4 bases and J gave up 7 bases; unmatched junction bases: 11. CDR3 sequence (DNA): TGTGCCAGCAGCCGGGACAGGTGGACCCACCATACGCAGTATTTT. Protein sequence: CASSRDRWTHHTQYF.

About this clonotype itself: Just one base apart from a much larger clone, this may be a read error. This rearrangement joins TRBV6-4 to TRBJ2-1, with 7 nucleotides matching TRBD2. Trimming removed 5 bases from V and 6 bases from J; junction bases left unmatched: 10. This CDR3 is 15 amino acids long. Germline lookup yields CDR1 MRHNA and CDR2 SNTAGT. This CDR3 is CASSSLTGGRNEQFF. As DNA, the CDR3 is TGTGCCAGCAGTTCCCTAACGGGGGGACGCAATGAGCAGTTCTTC.

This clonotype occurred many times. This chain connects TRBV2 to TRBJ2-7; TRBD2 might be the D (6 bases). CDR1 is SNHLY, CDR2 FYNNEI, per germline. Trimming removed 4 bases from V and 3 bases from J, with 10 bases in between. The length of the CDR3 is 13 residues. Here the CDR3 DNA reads TGTGCCAGCAGTGCTGGGGGGATCTACGAGCAGTACTTC. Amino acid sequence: CASSAGGIYEQYF.

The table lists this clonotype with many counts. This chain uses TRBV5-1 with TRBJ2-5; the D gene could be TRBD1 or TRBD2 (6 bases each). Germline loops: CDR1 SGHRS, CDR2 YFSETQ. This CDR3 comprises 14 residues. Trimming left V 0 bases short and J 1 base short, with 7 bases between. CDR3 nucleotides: TGCGCCAGCAGCTTGGAGGGGGGCCAAGAGACCCAGTACTTC. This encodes CASSLEGGQETQYF.

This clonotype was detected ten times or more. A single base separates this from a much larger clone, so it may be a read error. The CDR3 DNA follows: TGCAATGCTAGAGATCCAACTAGCGGCGAGCAGTACTTC. Protein product: CNARDPTSGEQYF. The chain couples TRBV20-1 to TRBJ2-7, with TRBD2 matching over 8 bases. Per germline, CDR1 DFQATT and CDR2 SNEGSKA (reference sequence). There are 13 residues in the CDR3.

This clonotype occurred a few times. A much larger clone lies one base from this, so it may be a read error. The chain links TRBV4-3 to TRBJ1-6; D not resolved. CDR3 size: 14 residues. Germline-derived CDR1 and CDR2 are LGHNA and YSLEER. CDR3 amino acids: CASSQDGRNSPFHF. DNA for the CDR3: TGCGCCAGCAGCCAAGACGGGCGTAATTCACCCTTCCACTTT.

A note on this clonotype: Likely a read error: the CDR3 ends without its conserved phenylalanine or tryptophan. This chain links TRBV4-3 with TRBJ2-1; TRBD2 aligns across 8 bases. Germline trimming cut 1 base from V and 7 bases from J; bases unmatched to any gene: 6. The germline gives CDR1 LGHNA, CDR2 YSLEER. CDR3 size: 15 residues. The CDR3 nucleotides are TGCGCCAGCAGCCAAGTGGCGAGCGGGAGAAATGAGCAGTTCGTC. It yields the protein CASSQVASGRNEQFV.

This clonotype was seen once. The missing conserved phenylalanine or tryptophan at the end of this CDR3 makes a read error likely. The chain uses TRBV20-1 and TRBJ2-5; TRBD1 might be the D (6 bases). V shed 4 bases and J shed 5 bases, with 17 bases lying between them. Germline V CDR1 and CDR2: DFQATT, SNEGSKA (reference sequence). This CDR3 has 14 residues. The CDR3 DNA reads TGCAGTGCTACACAACAGGGCCGGCGGGAGACCCAGTACTGC. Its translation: CSATQQGRRETQYC.

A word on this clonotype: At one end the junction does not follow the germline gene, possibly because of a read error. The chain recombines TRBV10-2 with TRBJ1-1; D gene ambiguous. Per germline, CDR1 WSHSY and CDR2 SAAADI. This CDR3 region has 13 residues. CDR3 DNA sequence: TGCACCAGCAGGTCCGAGGAGGTCACTGAAGCTTTCTTT. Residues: CTSRSEEVTEAFF.

For the CDR3, the DNA is TGTGCCAGCTCACCAGGGAGGGTAAACACTGAAGCTTTCTTT. The encoded protein is CASSPGRVNTEAFF. The rearrangement joins TRBV18 to TRBJ1-1; D gene unclear. There are 14 residues in the CDR3. V lost 2 bases and J 2 bases, leaving 9 bases between the germline ends. CDR1 is KGHSH and CDR2 is LQKENI in the germline V gene.

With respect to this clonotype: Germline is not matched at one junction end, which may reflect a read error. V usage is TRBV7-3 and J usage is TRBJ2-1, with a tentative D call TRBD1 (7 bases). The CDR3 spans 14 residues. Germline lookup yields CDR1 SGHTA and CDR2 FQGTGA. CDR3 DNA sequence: TGTGCCAGCCTGGAGGGGGCCGCGTTTAATGGGCAGTTCTTC. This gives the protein CASLEGAAFNGQFF.

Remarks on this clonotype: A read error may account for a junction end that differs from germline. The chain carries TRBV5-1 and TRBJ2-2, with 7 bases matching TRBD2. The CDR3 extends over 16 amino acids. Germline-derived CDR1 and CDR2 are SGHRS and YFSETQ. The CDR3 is CASSLASGSNTGGLFF. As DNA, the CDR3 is TGCGCCAGCAGCTTGGCTAGCGGAAGTAACACCGGGGGGCTGTTTTTT. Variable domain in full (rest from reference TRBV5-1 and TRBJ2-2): KAGVTQTPRYLIKTRGQQVTLSCSPISGHRSVSWYQQTPGQGLQFLFEYFSETQRNKGNFPGRFSGRQFSNSRSEMNVSTLELGDSALYLCASSLASGSNTGGLFFGEGSRLTVL.

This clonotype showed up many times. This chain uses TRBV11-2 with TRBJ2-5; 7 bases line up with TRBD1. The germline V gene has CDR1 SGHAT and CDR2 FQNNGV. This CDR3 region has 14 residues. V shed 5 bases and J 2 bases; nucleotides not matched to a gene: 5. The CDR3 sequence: CASSPGQVQETQYF. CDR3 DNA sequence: TGTGCCAGCAGCCCAGGACAGGTACAAGAGACCCAGTACTTC.

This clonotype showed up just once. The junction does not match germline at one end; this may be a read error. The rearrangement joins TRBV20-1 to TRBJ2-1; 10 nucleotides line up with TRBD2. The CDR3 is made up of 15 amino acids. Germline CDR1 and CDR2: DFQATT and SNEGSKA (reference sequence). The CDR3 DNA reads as TGCAGTGCTGTCGGGGTTAGCGGGAGGTACAATGAGCAGTTCTTT. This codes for CSAVGVSGRYNEQFF.

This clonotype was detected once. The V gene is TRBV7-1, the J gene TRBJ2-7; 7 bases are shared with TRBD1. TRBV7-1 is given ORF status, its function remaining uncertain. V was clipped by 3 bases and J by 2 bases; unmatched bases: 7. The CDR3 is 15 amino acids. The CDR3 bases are TGTGCCAGCAGCTCGCTGACAGGGACAACCTACGAGCAGTACTTC. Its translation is CASSSLTGTTYEQYF.